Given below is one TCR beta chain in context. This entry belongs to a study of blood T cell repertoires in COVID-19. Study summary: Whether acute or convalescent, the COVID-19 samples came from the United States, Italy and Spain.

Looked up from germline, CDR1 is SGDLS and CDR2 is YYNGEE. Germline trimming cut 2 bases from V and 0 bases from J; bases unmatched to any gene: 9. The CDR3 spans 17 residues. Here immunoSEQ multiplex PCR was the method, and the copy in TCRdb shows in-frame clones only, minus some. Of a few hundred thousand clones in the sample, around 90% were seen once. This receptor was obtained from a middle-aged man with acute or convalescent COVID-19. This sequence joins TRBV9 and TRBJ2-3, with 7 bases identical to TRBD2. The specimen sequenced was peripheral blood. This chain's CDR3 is CASSVSPSGVSTDTQYF. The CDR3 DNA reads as TGTGCCAGCAGCGTGTCCCCAAGCGGGGTAAGCACAGATACGCAGTATTTT.